This T cell receptor beta chain is drawn from a study of cytomegalovirus exposure and HLA in healthy donors (dated by TCRdb to about 2017). General notes on the study: An earlier analysis of approximately 550 of the donors reported more than 250 Gb of sequence data and some 100 million unique TCR beta sequences from around 200 million T cells. An early release covering 550 to 700 HLA-typed donors comprised about 310 gigabases of sequencing data and around 80 million unique TCR sequences. Of the 300 to 400 genotyped donors, approximately 83% fell in the genetic ancestry cluster associated with self-reported Caucasian donors. The study aimed to test whether signatures of past pathogen exposure could be identified by cataloging public T cell receptors. The study used immunosequencing to profile the T cell repertoires of 666 subjects and linked those repertoires to cytomegalovirus serostatus. In addition to the first cohort of roughly 700 subjects, a separate validation cohort of some 120 different subjects was used. High-throughput TCR immunosequencing, statistical association of individual TCRs with disease status, and machine learning were combined to predict cytomegalovirus infection status. A later analysis re-examined previously published TCR beta repertoires from about 700 donors and added high-resolution HLA genotyping to investigate patterns of TCR occurrence. Rather than drawing on any new phenotypic data, the later analysis identified candidate immune exposures from TCR beta sequences and the way those sequences occurred across donors. An earlier analysis of approximately 640 of the donors applied high-throughput TCR beta sequencing to assess whether each TCR beta V gene segment acted as functional or pseudogenic. Donor age, sex, ethnicity and CMV serostatus were compiled alongside the repertoire data. A later genetic analysis used genome-wide SNP genotypes for 398 of the 666 donors, treating that subset as a discovery cohort. Every repertoire in the discovery cohort had been generated on one and the same sequencing platform. Both class I and class II loci were covered by HLA typing, at four-digit resolution. The number of typed donors differed by locus: roughly 620-630 for A, B, C, DRB1 and DQB1; about 520 for DQA1; fewer than 610 for DPA1; and roughly 470 for DPB1. Several DR-DQ haplotypes were handled as single units for association and clustering, since linkage in the cohort was strong. Among 398 genotyped donors of the cohort, an average of 235,054 unique TCR beta nucleotide sequences were sequenced per donor, around 20% of them non-productive. Study-level results and caveats: In a later analysis, most CMV-associated TCR beta chains were found to appear HLA-restricted, with HLA associations seemingly driven largely by CMV exposure. The earlier analysis of almost 600 of the donors excluded 15 to 20 rarely observed V segments, including chromosome 9 orphons, because counts were too low. An earlier analysis of some 590 of the donors showed that most TCR beta V segments appeared in productive rearrangements either about 87% or about 30% of the time, which broadly matched IMGT annotations. For the cohort, immune exposure information was limited to CMV serostatus. In vitro tests confirmed that a few of the cytomegalovirus-associated TCR beta chains recognize cytomegalovirus antigens. A group of highly shared sequence variants was considered likely to be a technical artifact of the sequencing pipeline. In a later analysis, HLA-associated TCR beta chains were found to be more clonally expanded and to have lower generation probabilities than equally common non-associated chains. In a later analysis, more than 15,000 TCR beta sequences were associated with specific HLA alleles at a false discovery rate of 0.05. Linkage disequilibrium might explain the correlated functional status among segregating V segments, but an unknown experimental factor could not be excluded. A later analysis reported that several top co-occurrence clusters appeared linked to parvovirus B19, influenza, CMV and Epstein-Barr virus. Presence/absence analyses assumed roughly uniform sequencing depth across donors, an assumption that may not hold. Strong co-occurrence of HLA alleles, especially DR and DQ, made assigning TCR associations to individual alleles difficult. The study listed approximately 150 TCR beta chains as associated with cytomegalovirus. Most TCR sequences were observed very rarely across donors, whereas some public TCRs were present in many individuals. In a later genetic analysis, a missense DCLRE1C variant was associated with V-gene and J-gene trimming of TCR beta chains, and the association was replicated in an independent cohort. The classifier was reported to diagnose cytomegalovirus status with high specificity and sensitivity in both the original cohort and the validation cohort. Because HLA typing was unavailable for some donors at each locus, only the typed subset was used in association tests. In a later analysis, TCR association rates were found to vary across HLA loci, with the most associated TCRs seen for DRB1 alleles and the fewest for HLA-C alleles. A later genetic analysis reported fewer N-insertions in productive TCRs among donors in an Asian-associated ancestry cluster than the roughly 700-donor mean. A further reported finding was that TCR beta sequences accurately predicted the HLA-A and HLA-B alleles for most subjects in the first cohort. In this cohort, only TCR beta chains were sequenced, and detectable features were limited by the absence of alpha or paired-chain data. The authors suggested that the approach could potentially be extended to other disease states and immunological phenotypes.

This clone was seen a single time. It has no known antigen specificity. No base qualities exist here, and no much larger clone lies one base off it. Library prep was done by the immunoSEQ multiplex PCR assay. For the multiplex PCR, a mixture combining 60 forward primers for TCR Vbeta segments and 13 reverse primers for TCR Jbeta segments was used. The CDR3 region of rearranged TCR beta genes was amplified from genomic DNA with a multiplex PCR assay. Amplified TCR beta libraries were sequenced as 87-base-pair reads on the Illumina HiSeq System. The paper's processing steps were these. Across the 670 or so repertoires, a later analysis counted 80 million or so unique TCR beta chains, some 11 million of which were shared by at least two donors. Raw reads were error-corrected and collapsed into unique sequences by a nearest-neighbor algorithm in which closely related sequences were merged to remove PCR and sequencing errors. To assign V, D and J gene segments, CDR3 sequences were aligned to IMGT reference sequences. For a sequence to be retained, a match of at least six nucleotides to both a V gene segment and a J gene segment was required. A rearrangement counted as productive if the CDR3 had no stop codons and remained in frame with V and J, and every other rearrangement counted as non-productive. CDR3 was defined according to IMGT convention as the region running from the second conserved V-encoded cysteine to the conserved J-encoded phenylalanine. In an earlier analysis of approximately 590 of the donors, sequences lacking an unambiguous match to a single V gene segment were excluded. In an earlier analysis of more than 500 of the donors, a V segment was called functional when productive rearrangements were above 56.7%, and segregating when the standard deviation between donors exceeded 5%. To diagnose cytomegalovirus status from the catalog of TCR beta chain sequences, a statistical classification framework was built. In a later analysis, TCR nucleotide sequences were compared against IMGT/GENE-DB human TR gene sequences so that V and J genes could be assigned. A later analysis assigned CDR3 sequences and most-parsimonious VDJ recombination scenarios with the TCRdist pipeline. In a later analysis, each TCR beta chain was defined by its CDR3 amino acid sequence together with its V-gene family, and reads lacking a unique V-gene family were excluded. In a later analysis, several hundred highly shared, low-generation-probability nucleotide sequences were removed to address suspected cross-contamination and a sequencing artifact. A later analysis calculated a clonal expansion index for each public chain from normalized within-repertoire ranks of inferred template counts. Generation probabilities in a later analysis came from a VDJ recombination model fitted to out-of-frame rearrangements, and those results were checked against IGoR. In a later analysis, hypergeometric tests were used to score TCR-TCR, TCR-HLA and TCR-CMV co-occurrence, with a repertoire-size bias correction applied to TCR pairs. A later analysis estimated false discovery rates by permuting HLA or CMV assignments 20 times. In a later analysis, co-occurring TCRs were grouped using DBSCAN, and TCRdist sequence similarity was added for clustering within HLA-allele-positive subsets. Repertoires with fewer than 30,000 or more than 120,000 public chains were left out of co-occurrence clustering, as were about five repertoires with anomalous nucleotide sharing. What TCRdb holds here is the immuneACCESS table cut down to in-frame rearrangements. Part of the clones is not present; checked against another copy, under half of the missing clones reflect an unresolved V gene, and the others are unexplained. The D gene and trimming were derived from the DNA, and the V and J assignments and clone size from that table. The sample table holds over 75,000 clones, of which over 65% were seen once. Of the sample, 15% to 20% is held by the ten largest clones.

The cohort was made up of 500 to 850 healthy bone marrow donors. All cohort members were sampled while nominally healthy, although unrecorded immune exposures were likely present. The donor tested CMV seropositive and was one of the 289 seropositive cohort members. Every donor gave a peripheral blood sample, and the peripheral blood mononuclear cells from that sample were used for TCR beta sequencing. Genomic DNA extraction from the blood cell samples was performed with the Qiagen DNeasy Blood Extraction Kit. The sequence came from a man aged 55 to 70 in good health and CMV-seropositive. The sample taken for sequencing was PBMCs.

CDR3 protein: CASSSTANEQFF. The DNA sequence reads TGTGCCAGCAGCTCAACAGCCAATGAGCAGTTCTTC. This sequence uses TRBV7-9 and TRBJ2-1; the D gene remains uncertain. According to the germline V gene (reference sequence), CDR1 reads SEHNR and CDR2 reads FQNEAQ. The CDR3 spans 12 residues, from the cysteine through the phenylalanine. The read is trimmed to its CDR3 DNA, 36 bases read in frame from base 1. Trimming costs V 4 bases and J 6 bases, and their ends lie 7 bases apart.